The T cell receptor beta chain under discussion was sequenced for a study of T cell responses to AZD1222 COVID-19 vaccine. Whole-study results and caveats: Only a handful of people who got AZD1222 tested seropositive at baseline. Donors in the cohort were predominantly white British and more often female, and clonal diversity was possibly underestimated. Sampled repertoires all dated from after the peak T cell response.

Measured with immunoSEQ multiplex PCR; TCRdb has only the in-frame clones, and not every one. The table includes 140,000 to 150,000 clones, roughly nine tenths detected once. As concerns this clone: What it binds is not known.

The sequencing used peripheral blood, collected on day 0 of AZD1222 vaccination. The receptor comes from an adult in good health.

The CDR3 DNA follows: TGTGCCAGCAGCCAAGAGGCGGGGTCCGAAGCTTTCTTT. As protein: CASSQEAGSEAFF. The rearrangement uses TRBV3-1 (or the pseudogene TRBV3-2) and TRBJ1-1; D remains ambiguous. This CDR3 contains 13 residues. Trimming cost V 0 bases and J 8 bases, with 10 bases left between them. Germline V CDR1 and CDR2: LGHDT, YNNKEL (reference sequence).